Listed here is a single T cell receptor (beta chain). The data belong to a study of shared clonotypes between healthy human individuals. TCRdb's copy holds only in-frame clones and misses some; the assay was immunoSEQ multiplex PCR. The sample contains around 620,000 clones, roughly 95% of which appear only once. CDR1 SGHTA and CDR2 FQGTGA come from the germline V gene. Trimming cost V 5 bases and J 5 bases, with 12 bases left between them. CDR3 size: 14 residues. The naive CD8 subset, CD45RO-negative cells positively selected for CCR7, excluded terminally differentiated effector memory CD45RA+ cells.

This clonotype originated in a woman in her twenties or thirties in good health. Sequenced input: naive CD8+ T cells sorted from blood. The genes are TRBV7-3 and TRBJ2-2, with unresolved D. In nucleotides, the CDR3 is TGTGCCAGCAGCCCGGAAGATCCTACCGGGGAGCTGTTTTTT. It codes for CASSPEDPTGELFF. Based on the CDR3 plus reference TRBV7-3 and TRBJ2-2, the full variable domain is GAGVSQTPSNKVTEKGKYVELRCDPISGHTALYWYRQSLGQGPEFLIYFQGTGAADDSGLPNDRFFAVRPEGSVSTLKIQRTERGDSAVYLCASSPEDPTGELFFGEGSRLTVL.